Listed below are T cell receptor beta chains from one sample, sequenced in a study of T cells after yellow fever vaccination. TCRdb itself ran the 5' RACE reads through MiXCR, one entry per CDR3 protein. Of about 20,000 distinct CDR3 sequences in the sample, around 5.2% are singletons; the top ten hold 20%. Source: PBMCs, either bulk or a sorted T-cell subset (CD4+, CD8+, memory, or dextramer-sorted; not recorded which), taken around 45 days after the first yellow fever vaccination. These receptors originate from a man aged 18-30 years who received the YFV17D yellow fever vaccine. CDR3s include the opening cysteine and the closing phenylalanine or tryptophan. Fields, in order: V gene, D gene, J gene, clone size, CDR3 DNA, CDR3 protein. The D gene is left open where the match is weak. Where a row states a size, it is once, few, many or the class of an expanded clone; other rows omit it.

TRBV4-3	.	TRBJ1-2	many	TGCGCCAGCAGCCAAGATTATGGGGGCTGGAATGGCTACACCTTC	CASSQDYGGWNGYTF
TRBV10-3	.	TRBJ2-3	many	TGTGCCATCAGTGAGTCTACTTCACTAGTCACAGATACGCAGTATTTT	CAISESTSLVTDTQYF
TRBV12-3/TRBV12-4	.	TRBJ2-7	many	TGTGCCAGCAGTCTCCTATATGGCGAGCAGTACTTC	CASSLLYGEQYF
TRBV20-1	.	TRBJ1-5	many	TGCAGTGCGGCGGAGAGTGGCAATCAGCCCCAGCATTTT	CSAAESGNQPQHF
TRBV7-2	.	TRBJ2-3	many	TGTGCCAGTCGGCTAGGGGCTACCAGCACAGATACGCAGTATTTT	CASRLGATSTDTQYF
TRBV9	.	TRBJ2-1	many	TGTGCCAGCAGCGTAGGGGCAACCAATGAGCAGTTCTTC	CASSVGATNEQFF
TRBV7-9	.	TRBJ2-2	many	TGTGCCAGCACCCGAAGGGGGGGCACCGGGGAGCTGTTTTTT	CASTRRGGTGELFF
TRBV5-1	TRBD1	TRBJ2-7	many	TGCGCCAGCGCCGCTCAGGCAGGGGGTTTGTACGAGCAGTACTTC	CASAAQAGGLYEQYF
TRBV3-1	.	TRBJ1-6	many	TGTGCCAGCAGCCATGCGGGCTATAATTCACCCCTCCACTTT	CASSHAGYNSPLHF
TRBV10-1	.	TRBJ2-7	many	TGCGCCAGCAGTGAGGTGTCGGCGGCATACCTCTACGAGCAGTACTTC	CASSEVSAAYLYEQYF
TRBV11-3	.	TRBJ2-5	many	TGTGCCAGCAGCTTGGGACTGAAAGAGACCCAGTACTTC	CASSLGLKETQYF
TRBV29-1	.	TRBJ2-3	many	TGCAGCGTTGAGAAGTTCACGAAGAGCACAGATACGCAGTATTTT	CSVEKFTKSTDTQYF
TRBV6-1	.	TRBJ1-2	.	TGTGCCAGCAGTGTGGACAACTATGGCTACACCTTC	CASSVDNYGYTF
TRBV20-1	TRBD2	TRBJ2-5	many	TGCAGTGCTGTCGGACTAGCGGGTTTTTACCAAGAGACCCAGTACTTC	CSAVGLAGFYQETQYF
TRBV5-1	TRBD1	TRBJ1-5	many	TGCGCCAGCAGCCGGACAGGAAATAGCAATCAGCCCCAGCATTTT	CASSRTGNSNQPQHF
TRBV24-1	.	TRBJ2-4	.	TGTGCCACCTTCTGGGCCCTAAACATTCAGTACTTC	CATFWALNIQYF
TRBV7-2	.	TRBJ2-3	many	TGTGCCAGCAGGGGGCCGGGAGATACGCAGTATTTT	CASRGPGDTQYF
TRBV20-1	.	TRBJ2-7	many	TGCAGTGCTTCGGGGGACTCCTACGAGCAGTACTTC	CSASGDSYEQYF
TRBV7-8	.	TRBJ1-1	many	TGTGCCAGCAGCTTAGTTCCAGGGCTTATCCTCACTGAAGCTTTCTTT	CASSLVPGLILTEAFF
TRBV7-2	TRBD2	TRBJ2-7	.	TGTGCCAGCAGTTTAGCGGGGGGGCCATACGAGCAGTACTTC	CASSLAGGPYEQYF
TRBV20-1	TRBD1	TRBJ1-5	many	TGCAGTGCGAACAGGGGGGTCGGTCAGCCCCAGCATTTT	CSANRGVGQPQHF
TRBV4-3	.	TRBJ1-4	many	TGCGCCAGCAGCCGAGCACGTGGGGGGGAAAAACTGTTTTTT	CASSRARGGEKLFF
TRBV2	TRBD2	TRBJ2-2	many	TGTGCCAGCAGCATACTAGCGGGGACCGGGGAGCTGTTTTTT	CASSILAGTGELFF
TRBV10-3	.	TRBJ2-1	many	TGTGCCATCAGTGAAAAGACCTCCTACAATGAGCAGTTCTTC	CAISEKTSYNEQFF
TRBV4-1	.	TRBJ2-3	many	TGCGCCAGCAGCCAAGGTGGGGTGGATACGCAGTATTTT	CASSQGGVDTQYF
TRBV7-2	.	TRBJ1-6	many	TGTGCCAGCACCCCCCGAGGGAATTCACCCCTCCACTTT	CASTPRGNSPLHF
TRBV29-1	.	TRBJ1-1	many	TGCAGCGTGGGGGAGGTCTACACTGAAGCTTTCTTT	CSVGEVYTEAFF
TRBV5-1	.	TRBJ2-5	many	TGCGCCACTTCCCTGCAGGGTAACCAAGAGACCCAGTACTTC	CATSLQGNQETQYF
TRBV11-2	TRBD2	TRBJ2-2	many	TGTGCCAGCAGCCGTGGACTAGCGGTGACCGGGGAGCTGTTTTTT	CASSRGLAVTGELFF
TRBV12-3/TRBV12-4	TRBD2	TRBJ2-1	many	TGTGCCAGCAGCGGCGGGGGGGGCAGAAGCCCCTACAATGAGCAGTTCTTC	CASSGGGGRSPYNEQFF
TRBV7-9	.	TRBJ1-2	many	TGTGCCAGCAGCTTAGCTCTCTTTAACTATGGCTACACCTTC	CASSLALFNYGYTF
TRBV12-3/TRBV12-4	.	TRBJ2-2	large	TGTGCCAGCACACACCTTCGGAACATCAACACCGGGGAGCTGTTTTTT	CASTHLRNINTGELFF
TRBV27	TRBD1	TRBJ1-1	many	TGTGCCAGCAGTCCTGTCGACAGGGCGGTCACTGAAGCTTTCTTT	CASSPVDRAVTEAFF
TRBV5-1	.	TRBJ2-1	many	TGCGCCAGCAGCTTGGACCCCCCTGCCTATGAGCAGTTCTTC	CASSLDPPAYEQFF
TRBV6-5	TRBD1	TRBJ1-2	many	TGTGCCAGCCGGGACAGGGAGATCTATGGCTACACCTTC	CASRDREIYGYTF
TRBV4-1	.	TRBJ2-3	many	TGCGCCAGCAGCCAAGAAGGGACGGGAACCTCGCGACCCACAGATACGCAGTATTTT	CASSQEGTGTSRPTDTQYF
TRBV29-1	.	TRBJ1-3	many	TGCAGCGTTCGACAGGAGGGGGGAAACACCATATATTTT	CSVRQEGGNTIYF
TRBV5-6	.	TRBJ1-6	many	TGTGCCAGCAGCTTTTCGTCTAATTCACCCCTCCACTTT	CASSFSSNSPLHF
TRBV6-4	.	TRBJ2-2	many	TGTGCCAGCAGTGGGACGAACACCGGGGAGCTGTTTTTT	CASSGTNTGELFF
TRBV5-4	TRBD2	TRBJ2-5	many	TGTGCCAGCAGCTTGGCCTGGGTGAGCGGGGGTAACCAAGAGACCCAGTACTTC	CASSLAWVSGGNQETQYF
TRBV2	.	TRBJ1-5	few	TGTGCCAGCAGTGAGCAGGTCCCTAATCAGCCCCAGCATTTT	CASSEQVPNQPQHF
TRBV5-5	.	TRBJ2-2	many	TGTGCCAGCAGCCAACAGGGAGACACCGGGGAGCTGTTTTTT	CASSQQGDTGELFF
TRBV28	.	TRBJ1-1	many	TGTGCCAGCATCTCACCGGGGGGCGAAGCTTTCTTT	CASISPGGEAFF
TRBV6-5	TRBD1	TRBJ2-3	many	TGTGCCAGCAGTTGGGACAGGGGAACAGATACGCAGTATTTT	CASSWDRGTDTQYF
TRBV10-3	TRBD2	TRBJ2-3	many	TGTGCCATCGGGTCCAACGTGGGGCTAGCGGGGGCCACTCCTCTCGATACGCAGTATTTT	CAIGSNVGLAGATPLDTQYF
TRBV5-4	TRBD2	TRBJ2-1	many	TGTGCCAGCAACTCTGCGGGGGTCTTCAATGAGCAGTTCTTC	CASNSAGVFNEQFF
TRBV19	.	TRBJ2-2	many	TGTGCCAGTAGTATACCGACAGCTGACCCGAACACCGGGGAGCTGTTTTTT	CASSIPTADPNTGELFF
TRBV12-3/TRBV12-4	TRBD2	TRBJ2-1	many	TGTGCCAGCAGTTCCCTAGCGGGGGGGCTCAATGAGCAGTTCTTC	CASSSLAGGLNEQFF
TRBV24-1	.	TRBJ2-5	many	TGTGCCACCAGTGCCCTGGGAGGGACCCAGTACTTC	CATSALGGTQYF
TRBV6-2/TRBV6-3	TRBD1	TRBJ2-3	large	TGTGCCAGCAGTTACTCGATGGACAGGCACACAGATACGCAGTATTTT	CASSYSMDRHTDTQYF
TRBV4-1	TRBD2	TRBJ2-3	many	TGCGCCAGCAGCCACCCTAGCGGGGGGATAGCAGATACGCAGTATTTT	CASSHPSGGIADTQYF
TRBV11-2	.	TRBJ2-5	many	TGTGCCAGCAGCTTAGCCCCCCAGTGGTTAGGGGAGACCCAGTACTTC	CASSLAPQWLGETQYF
TRBV5-1	.	TRBJ2-3	many	TGCGCCAGCAGCTGGAGACCGGGGGAAGGGGCAGATACGCAGTATTTT	CASSWRPGEGADTQYF
TRBV5-4	.	TRBJ1-2	many	TGTGCCAGCAGCATCGGACGGCACTATGGCTACACCTTC	CASSIGRHYGYTF
TRBV7-6	.	TRBJ2-1	medium-sized	TGTGCCAGCGGGCCGGACAGCAGCTCCTACAATGAGCAGTTCTTC	CASGPDSSSYNEQFF
TRBV7-8	.	TRBJ1-6	many	TGTGCCAGCAGCTTATTCACCCCCCCTAGCTCACCCCTCCACTTT	CASSLFTPPSSPLHF
TRBV20-1	.	TRBJ2-7	many	TGCAGTGTTGCCGGGATCCGCTACGAGCAGTACTTC	CSVAGIRYEQYF
TRBV25-1	.	TRBJ2-7	many	TGTGCCAGCACGGGTGGACAGAAGACACCGTTCTCCTACGAGCAGTACTTC	CASTGGQKTPFSYEQYF
TRBV5-6	TRBD1	TRBJ1-1	many	TGTGCCAGCAGCTTTAGAACAGGGGTCACTGAAGCTTTCTTT	CASSFRTGVTEAFF